This passage covers 8 T cell receptor beta chains from one sample sequenced in a study of monozygotic twins with inflammatory bowel disease (dated by TCRdb to between 2018 and 2020). Library creation used 5' RACE. The sequencer was an Illumina HiSeq 2500. The reads were reprocessed in TCRdb, with one entry per CDR3 protein sequence and no accompanying DNA. The sample's table covers approximately 200,000 distinct CDR3 sequences. The top ten clones comprise less than 2% of the sample. Sample: blood. These TCRs come from a human donor with ulcerative colitis or Crohn's disease, or a healthy co-twin of an affected twin (not recorded which).

The chain recombines TRBV4-1 with TRBJ2-2; TCRdb outputs TRBD1, but without DNA this stays unchecked. Looked up from germline, CDR1 is MGHRA and CDR2 is YSYEKL. This CDR3 contains 15 residues. This chain's CDR3 is CASTRTGLNTGELFF.

The chain uses TRBV9 and TRBJ2-7. Germline V gives CDR1 SGDLS, CDR2 YYNGEE. This CDR3 region has 14 residues. The CDR3 is CASSVDGNSYEQYF.

This sequence joins TRBV5-1 and TRBJ2-4; the TCRdb call, TRBD1, lacks DNA for checking. This CDR3 spans 16 amino acids. Germline V gene data show CDR1 as SGHRS and CDR2 as YFSETQ. This chain's CDR3 is CASSLTSGAGVNIQYF.

The chain combines TRBV5-1 with TRBJ2-3; lacking DNA, the TRBD1 call made by TCRdb goes unchecked. The CDR3 runs to 18 residues. Germline V lookup: CDR1 SGHRS, CDR2 YFSETQ. The CDR3 spells CASSFHSPGQGNTDTQYF.

The chain joins TRBV12-3 or TRBV12-4 to TRBJ2-3. The CDR3 has 15 residues. CDR3 sequence: CASSLNVGGADTQYF.

The rearrangement links TRBV5-1 to TRBJ2-2; no DNA is available, so the TRBD2 call from TCRdb remains unchecked. The CDR3 spans 15 residues. CDR1 is SGHRS and CDR2 is YFSETQ in the germline V gene. The CDR3 spells CASSLEEVNTGELFF.

The chain carries TRBV20-1 and TRBJ1-6; TCRdb's D gene call, TRBD1, goes unchecked for lack of DNA. The CDR3 contains 13 residues. CDR1 and CDR2 (germline): DFQATT, SNEGSKA (reference sequence). CDR3: CSAEDRNNSPLHF.

This rearrangement joins TRBV12-3 or TRBV12-4 to TRBJ1-2; the TCRdb call, TRBD1, lacks DNA for checking. This CDR3 contains 13 residues. The CDR3 protein is CASSLDSLNGYTF.